This TCR beta chain stems from a study of OX40 agonist ivuxolimab in advanced cancers. Overall study context: Ivuxolimab is an agonistic anti-OX40 (CD134) antibody, and patients were treated with it. Three individuals attained partial responses, comprising one hepatocellular carcinoma case and two cutaneous melanoma cases.

Profiled with immunoSEQ multiplex PCR; TCRdb holds only in-frame clones, not every one. The sample includes about 59,000 clones, about 87% of them seen just once. The TCR originated in an adult with an advanced solid tumor such as melanoma, head and neck, liver or kidney cancer. Sample: CD4+ or CD8+ T cells sorted from blood, taken in a trial of the OX40 agonist ivuxolimab.

In DNA, the CDR3 is TGCAGCGCTGCGACCTGGACAGCGAACTATGGCTACACCTTC. Its protein is CSAATWTANYGYTF. This chain connects TRBV29-1 to TRBJ1-2, with a tentative D call TRBD1 (6 bases). The germline V and J ends were trimmed by 7 bases and 2 bases, with 17 bases remaining between them. The CDR3 contains 14 residues. Germline CDR1 is SQVTM and CDR2 is ANQGSEA.